The sequence of this T cell receptor (beta chain) was determined in a study of Graves' ophthalmopathy and Graves' hyperthyroidism. Study-level results: Ophthalmopathy progression was predicted with 65% to 71% sensitivity and approximately 72% specificity. Blood also harbored most expanded thyroid clonotypes above 0.001 frequency.

Stable hyperthyroid donors showed no ophthalmopathy during 18 months follow-up. To note about this clonotype: The antigen is unknown.

Germline CDR1 is MDHEN and CDR2 is SYDVKM. CDR3 length: 15 residues. The V end lost 1 base, the J end lost 3 bases, and 10 bases lay between the germline ends. Amplification of TCR beta CDR3 regions used RNA transcripts. HTBI primers served in a first-round RT-PCR, which a second-round multiplex PCR followed. Using its own MiXCR run on the multiplex PCR reads, TCRdb lists one record per CDR3 protein. The sample gives 500,000 to 700,000 distinct CDR3 sequences, approximately 21% of which show up once; approximately 7% is in the top ten. The sequenced sample was peripheral blood. The receptor was isolated from a woman aged 18-29 years with stable Graves' hyperthyroidism. Some clones in this sample may be carry-over from other donors' samples. V usage is TRBV28 and J usage is TRBJ1-5; D remains ambiguous. CDR3 DNA sequence: TGTGCCAGCAGTTTATTACGGGGAAACAATCAGCCCCAGCATTTT. This gives the protein CASSLLRGNNQPQHF.